This T cell receptor (beta chain) was captured in a study of blood T cell repertoires in COVID-19. Study background: Whether acute or convalescent, the COVID-19 samples came from the United States, Italy and Spain. In each case, the material was cDNA or gDNA derived from T cells, B-cell-depleted T cells, or PBMCs.

This clone was detected once. Participant-reported clinical history was the basis for cohort assignment. CDR3 length: 15 amino acids. The V gene end was trimmed by 0 bases and the J gene end by 1 base; junction bases not matched to a gene: 3. From germline, CDR1 is SGHRS and CDR2 YFSETQ. This table comes from immunoSEQ multiplex PCR, and its TCRdb copy is limited to in-frame clones, with some not included. The data contain roughly 150,000 clones, around four fifths of them singletons. The TCR comes from an older man who had been exposed to COVID-19. Material for sequencing was PBMCs or T cells enriched from blood (not recorded which). The chain uses TRBV5-1 and TRBJ2-7, with 8 bases fitting TRBD1. The CDR3 here is CASSLGQGLSYEQYF. For the CDR3, the DNA is TGCGCCAGCAGCTTGGGACAGGGGCTTTCCTACGAGCAGTACTTC.